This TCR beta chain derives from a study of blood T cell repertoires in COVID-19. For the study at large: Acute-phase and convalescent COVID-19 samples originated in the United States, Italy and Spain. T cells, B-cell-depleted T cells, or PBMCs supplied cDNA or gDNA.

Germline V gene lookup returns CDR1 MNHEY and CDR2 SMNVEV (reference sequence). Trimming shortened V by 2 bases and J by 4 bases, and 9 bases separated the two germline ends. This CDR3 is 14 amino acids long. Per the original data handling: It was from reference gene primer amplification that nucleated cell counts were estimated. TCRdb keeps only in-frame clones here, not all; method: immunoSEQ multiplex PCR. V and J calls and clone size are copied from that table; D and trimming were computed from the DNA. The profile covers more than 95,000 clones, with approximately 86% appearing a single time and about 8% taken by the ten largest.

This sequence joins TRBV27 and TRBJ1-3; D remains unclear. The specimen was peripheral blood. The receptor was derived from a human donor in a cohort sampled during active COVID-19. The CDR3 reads CASSLGGYGNTIYF. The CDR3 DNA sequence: TGTGCCAGCAGTTTAGGAGGGTACGGAAACACCATATATTTT.